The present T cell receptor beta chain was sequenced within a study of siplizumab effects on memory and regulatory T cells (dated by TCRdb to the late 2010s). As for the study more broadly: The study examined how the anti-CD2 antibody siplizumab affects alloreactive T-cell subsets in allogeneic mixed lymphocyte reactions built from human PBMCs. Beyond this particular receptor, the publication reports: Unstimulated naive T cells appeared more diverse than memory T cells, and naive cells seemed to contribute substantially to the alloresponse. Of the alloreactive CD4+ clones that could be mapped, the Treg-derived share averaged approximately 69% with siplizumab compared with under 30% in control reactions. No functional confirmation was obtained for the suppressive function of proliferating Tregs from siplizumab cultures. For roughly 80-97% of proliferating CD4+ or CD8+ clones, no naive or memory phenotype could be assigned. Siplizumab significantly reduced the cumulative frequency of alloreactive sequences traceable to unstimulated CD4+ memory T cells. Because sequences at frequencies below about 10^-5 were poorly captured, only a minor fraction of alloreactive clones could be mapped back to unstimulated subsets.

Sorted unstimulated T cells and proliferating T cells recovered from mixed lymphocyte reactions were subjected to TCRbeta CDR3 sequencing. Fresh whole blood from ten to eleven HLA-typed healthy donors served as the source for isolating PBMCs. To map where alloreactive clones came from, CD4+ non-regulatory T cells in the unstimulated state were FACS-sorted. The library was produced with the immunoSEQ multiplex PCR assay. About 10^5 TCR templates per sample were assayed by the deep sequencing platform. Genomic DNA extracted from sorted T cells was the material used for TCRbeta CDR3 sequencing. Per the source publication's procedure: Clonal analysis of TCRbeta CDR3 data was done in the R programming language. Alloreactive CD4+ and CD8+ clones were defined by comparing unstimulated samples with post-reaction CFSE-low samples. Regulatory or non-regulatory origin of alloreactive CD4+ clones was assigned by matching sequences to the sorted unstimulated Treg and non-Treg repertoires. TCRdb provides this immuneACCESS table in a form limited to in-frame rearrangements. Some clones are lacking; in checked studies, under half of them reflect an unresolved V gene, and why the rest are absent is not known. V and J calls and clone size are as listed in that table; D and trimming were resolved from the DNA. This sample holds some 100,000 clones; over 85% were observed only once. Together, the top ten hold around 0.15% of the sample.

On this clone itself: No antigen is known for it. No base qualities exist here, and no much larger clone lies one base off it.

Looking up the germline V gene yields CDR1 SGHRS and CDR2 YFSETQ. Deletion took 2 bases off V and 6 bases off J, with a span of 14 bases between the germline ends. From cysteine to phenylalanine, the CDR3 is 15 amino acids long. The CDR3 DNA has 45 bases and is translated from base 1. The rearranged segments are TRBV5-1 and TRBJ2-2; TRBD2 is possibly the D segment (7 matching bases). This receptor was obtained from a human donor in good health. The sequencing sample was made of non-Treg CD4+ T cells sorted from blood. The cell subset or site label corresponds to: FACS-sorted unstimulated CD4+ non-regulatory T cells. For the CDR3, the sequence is CASSFGGGEAGELFF. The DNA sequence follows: TGCGCCAGCAGCTTTGGCGGGGGCGAGGCCGGGGAGCTGTTTTTT.